This is a list of T cell receptor beta chains from one sample in a study of blood T cell repertoires in COVID-19. This table comes from immunoSEQ multiplex PCR, and its TCRdb copy is limited to in-frame clones, with some not included. There are about 95,000 clones in the sample; 81% occur only once, and under 5.5% lies in the top ten. Sequenced material: peripheral blood. The source of these receptors is a man aged 80 or over with COVID-19, enrolled during active disease. CDR3s include the opening cysteine and the closing phenylalanine or tryptophan. A D gene is named only where the DNA matches it firmly. Where a row states a size, it is once, few, many or the class of an expanded clone; other rows omit it.

v_gene: TRBV30; d_gene: .; abundance: .; j_gene: TRBJ2-2; CDR3nt: TGTGCCTGGAGTGTATTCGCCGGGGAGCTGTTTTTT; CDR3aa: CAWSVFAGELFF
v_gene: TRBV6-1; d_gene: .; abundance: few; j_gene: TRBJ2-7; CDR3nt: TGTGCCAGCAGTGAATTACAGGGTAGCGAGCAGTACTTC; CDR3aa: CASSELQGSEQYF
v_gene: TRBV6-6; d_gene: .; abundance: .; j_gene: TRBJ2-2; CDR3nt: TGTGCCAGCATCGGAGTCAGCAACACCGGGGAGCTGTTTTTT; CDR3aa: CASIGVSNTGELFF
v_gene: TRBV5-6; d_gene: .; abundance: .; j_gene: TRBJ1-6; CDR3nt: TGTGCCAGCAGCGGGGTCCAGGGAAATAATTCACCCCTCCACTTT; CDR3aa: CASSGVQGNNSPLHF
v_gene: TRBV7-2; d_gene: .; abundance: .; j_gene: TRBJ2-5; CDR3nt: TGTGCCAGCAGCGCCGCGGCTCAAGAGACCCAGTACTTC; CDR3aa: CASSAAAQETQYF
v_gene: TRBV5-1; d_gene: TRBD1; abundance: .; j_gene: TRBJ2-7; CDR3nt: TGCGCCAGCAGCTCCGGGACAGGGGCTACCTACGAGCAGTACTTC; CDR3aa: CASSSGTGATYEQYF
v_gene: TRBV28; d_gene: .; abundance: .; j_gene: TRBJ2-2; CDR3nt: TGTGCCAGCCGGTGGGGCAAGGACACCGGGGAGCTGTTTTTT; CDR3aa: CASRWGKDTGELFF
v_gene: TRBV6-2/TRBV6-3; d_gene: .; abundance: .; j_gene: TRBJ2-1; CDR3nt: TGTGCCAGCAGCCAGACTAGTCGCCGATACAATGAGCAGTTCTTC; CDR3aa: CASSQTSRRYNEQFF
v_gene: TRBV7-3; d_gene: TRBD2; abundance: .; j_gene: TRBJ2-1; CDR3nt: TGTGCCAGCAGCCGCCTAGCGGGAGGACAAAACAATGAGCAGTTCTTC; CDR3aa: CASSRLAGGQNNEQFF
v_gene: TRBV29-1; d_gene: TRBD1; abundance: .; j_gene: TRBJ1-4; CDR3nt: TGCAGCGTTCGGGTAGACAGGGCTTTGAATGAAAAACTGTTTTTT; CDR3aa: CSVRVDRALNEKLFF
v_gene: TRBV5-1; d_gene: .; abundance: few; j_gene: TRBJ1-2; CDR3nt: TGCGCCAGCAGCATCCGGGAGGAGGACTATGGCTACACCTTC; CDR3aa: CASSIREEDYGYTF
v_gene: TRBV28; d_gene: TRBD1; abundance: few; j_gene: TRBJ2-7; CDR3nt: TGTGCCAGCAGTTCCGACCGGGACAGGCCCCACGAGCAGTACTTC; CDR3aa: CASSSDRDRPHEQYF
v_gene: TRBV19; d_gene: TRBD1; abundance: .; j_gene: TRBJ1-5; CDR3nt: TGTGCCAGTAGTCCCCAATTCGGGACAGGGAATCAGCCCCAGCATTTT; CDR3aa: CASSPQFGTGNQPQHF
v_gene: TRBV16; d_gene: .; abundance: .; j_gene: TRBJ1-3; CDR3nt: TGTGCCAGCAATTCGGGACTCAGCTCTGGAAACACCATATATTTT; CDR3aa: CASNSGLSSGNTIYF
v_gene: TRBV4-1; d_gene: TRBD2; abundance: once; j_gene: TRBJ2-1; CDR3nt: TGCGCCAGCAGCTACAGAGGGACTAGCGGGAGCTGGGCCTACAATGAGCAGTTCTTC; CDR3aa: CASSYRGTSGSWAYNEQFF
v_gene: TRBV28; d_gene: .; abundance: .; j_gene: TRBJ1-2; CDR3nt: TGTGCCAGCAGTTTACAGGGGTATGGCTACACCTTC; CDR3aa: CASSLQGYGYTF
v_gene: TRBV5-1; d_gene: .; abundance: .; j_gene: TRBJ1-5; CDR3nt: TGCGCCAGCAGCTTGGATGCGGGGGCAAATCAGCCCCAGCATTTT; CDR3aa: CASSLDAGANQPQHF
v_gene: TRBV5-6; d_gene: .; abundance: few; j_gene: TRBJ2-7; CDR3nt: TGTGCCAGCAGCTTGACAGTTCTCCCCTCCTACGAGCAGTACTTC; CDR3aa: CASSLTVLPSYEQYF
v_gene: TRBV6-5; d_gene: .; abundance: few; j_gene: TRBJ2-7; CDR3nt: TGTGCCAGCAGTTCCTTATCGTACGAGCAGTACTTC; CDR3aa: CASSSLSYEQYF
v_gene: TRBV24-1; d_gene: TRBD2; abundance: .; j_gene: TRBJ2-1; CDR3nt: TGTGCCACCAGTGATAGTCGGCGGGGGAGAGGCAATGAGCAGTTCTTC; CDR3aa: CATSDSRRGRGNEQFF
v_gene: TRBV14; d_gene: .; abundance: .; j_gene: TRBJ1-4; CDR3nt: TGTGCCAGCAGCCAAGTGCGTGGGCCTTACGAAAAACTGTTTTTT; CDR3aa: CASSQVRGPYEKLFF
v_gene: TRBV7-6; d_gene: TRBD1; abundance: .; j_gene: TRBJ2-1; CDR3nt: TGTGCCAGCAGCCCCCTCTATTCTGACGACAGGGGGAATGAGCAGTTCTTC; CDR3aa: CASSPLYSDDRGNEQFF
v_gene: TRBV3-1/TRBV3-2; d_gene: TRBD2; abundance: .; j_gene: TRBJ2-5; CDR3nt: TGTGCCAGCAGCCAGCGGGGGGGCGTAGAGACCCAGTACTTC; CDR3aa: CASSQRGGVETQYF
v_gene: TRBV7-9; d_gene: .; abundance: .; j_gene: TRBJ2-5; CDR3nt: TGTGCCAGCAGCTCTTACTTGGGGCGGGAGACCCAGTACTTC; CDR3aa: CASSSYLGRETQYF
v_gene: TRBV5-1; d_gene: .; abundance: once; j_gene: TRBJ2-7; CDR3nt: TGCGCCAGCAGCTTGGGAGTTTCACAGGGATTTTTTGCCTACGAGCAGTACTTC; CDR3aa: CASSLGVSQGFFAYEQYF
v_gene: TRBV25-1; d_gene: TRBD1; abundance: .; j_gene: TRBJ2-5; CDR3nt: TGTGCCAGCACACAGGGGGCGCGAGAGACCCAGTACTTC; CDR3aa: CASTQGARETQYF
v_gene: TRBV15; d_gene: .; abundance: .; j_gene: TRBJ1-1; CDR3nt: TGTGCCACCAGCAGAGATCCAGGTACGGCTGAAGCTTTCTTT; CDR3aa: CATSRDPGTAEAFF
v_gene: TRBV6-2/TRBV6-3; d_gene: TRBD2; abundance: .; j_gene: TRBJ2-5; CDR3nt: TGTGCCAGCAGCCCTCCAGGCGGGGGGCGGGAGACCCAGTACTTC; CDR3aa: CASSPPGGGRETQYF
v_gene: TRBV19; d_gene: TRBD1; abundance: .; j_gene: TRBJ2-5; CDR3nt: TGTGCCAGTAGTACCGACAGGGGAACGAAAGAGACCCAGTACTTC; CDR3aa: CASSTDRGTKETQYF
v_gene: TRBV28; d_gene: TRBD1; abundance: once; j_gene: TRBJ1-1; CDR3nt: TGTGCCAGCAGGCCTACAGGGGGCACTGAAGCTTTCTTT; CDR3aa: CASRPTGGTEAFF
v_gene: TRBV18; d_gene: TRBD2; abundance: .; j_gene: TRBJ2-1; CDR3nt: TGTGCCAGCTCAGTCATACCGACTAGCGGGGGGGCCATTGAGCAGTTCTTC; CDR3aa: CASSVIPTSGGAIEQFF
v_gene: TRBV30; d_gene: .; abundance: once; j_gene: TRBJ1-6; CDR3nt: TGTGCCTGGAGTTGGGGGGGGTATAATTCACCCCTCCACTTT; CDR3aa: CAWSWGGYNSPLHF
v_gene: TRBV30; d_gene: .; abundance: few; j_gene: TRBJ2-5; CDR3nt: TGTGCCTGGAGGAGTCAAGAGACCCAGTACTTC; CDR3aa: CAWRSQETQYF